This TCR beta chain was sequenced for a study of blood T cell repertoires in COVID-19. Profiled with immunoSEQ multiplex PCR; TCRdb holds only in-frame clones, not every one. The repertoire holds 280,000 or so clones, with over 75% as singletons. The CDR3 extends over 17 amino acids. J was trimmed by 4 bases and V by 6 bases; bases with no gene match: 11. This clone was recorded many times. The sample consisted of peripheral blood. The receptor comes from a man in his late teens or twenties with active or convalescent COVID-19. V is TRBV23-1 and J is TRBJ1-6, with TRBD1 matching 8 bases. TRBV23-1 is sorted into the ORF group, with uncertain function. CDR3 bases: TGCGCCAGCAGGCAGAATACGAGGACAGGGTATAATTCACCCCTCCACTTT. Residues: CASRQNTRTGYNSPLHF.